The 20 T cell receptor beta chains below all came from one sample that was sequenced in a study of blood T cell repertoires in COVID-19 (dated by TCRdb to about 2020). Receptor amplification or capture employed the immunoSEQ multiplex PCR assay. TCRdb retrieved this table from immuneACCESS and kept in-frame rearrangements only. Not all clones are present; in checked studies, unresolved V genes account for under half, and no reason is known for the remainder. Within this sample are fewer than 250,000 clones, with around nine tenths of them counted one time only. The ten largest make up 3.7% of the sample. The sample consisted of PBMCs or T cells enriched from blood (not recorded which). These receptors all come from a woman in her 30s who had been exposed to COVID-19.

The chain combines TRBV25-1 with TRBJ2-7, with TRBD2 matching over 7 bases. Germline lookup yields CDR1 MGHDK and CDR2 SYGVNS. CDR3 length: 14 amino acids. The J segment lost 2 bases and the V segment lost 7 bases, leaving 8 bases of the junction unmatched. CDR3 sequence (DNA): TGTGCCAGCACCGGACTAGGGACTACCTACGAGCAGTACTTC. It specifies CASTGLGTTYEQYF.

The chain combines TRBV27 with TRBJ1-6; D might be TRBD1 (5 bases). CDR3 length: 14 amino acids. The germline V and J ends were trimmed by 8 bases and 2 bases, with 10 bases remaining between them. The germline CDR1 and CDR2 sequences are MNHEY and SMNVEV (reference sequence). CDR3 in DNA: TGTGCCAGCCGACGGGGGGCCTATAATTCACCCCTCCACTTT. It translates to CASRRGAYNSPLHF.

The J gene is TRBJ1-3, the V gene TRBV29-1; a possible D gene is TRBD1 (5 bases). Trimming shortened V by 2 bases and J by 2 bases, and 16 bases separated the two germline ends. This CDR3 has 16 residues. The germline gives CDR1 SQVTM, CDR2 ANQGSEA. Here the CDR3 DNA reads TGCAGCGTTGAAAGGGCTGCAGGGCTGGCTGGAAACACCATATATTTT. It encodes CSVERAAGLAGNTIYF.

The chain is built from TRBV29-1 and TRBJ1-1; TRBD1 aligns across 7 bases. Germline V gene data show CDR1 as SQVTM and CDR2 as ANQGSEA. The CDR3 is made up of 12 amino acids. V dropped 7 bases and J dropped 1; count of bases not matched to a gene: 3. CDR3 sequence reads: CSGHRGNTEAFF. CDR3 nucleotides: TGCAGCGGTCACAGGGGGAACACTGAAGCTTTCTTT.

The V and J genes are TRBV30 and TRBJ1-2, with a weak D call TRBD1 (5 bases). V gave up 0 bases and J gave up 3 bases, with 11 bases separating them. Germline CDR1 reads GTSNPN; CDR2 reads SVGIG (reference sequence). This CDR3 has 14 amino acids. CDR3 sequence: CAWSVRGRDYGYTF. CDR3 sequence (DNA): TGTGCCTGGAGTGTTAGGGGTAGGGACTATGGCTACACCTTC.

The chain recombines TRBV24-1 with TRBJ2-3, with TRBD2 as a possible D gene (6 bases). The germline V gene encodes CDR1 KGHDR and CDR2 SFDVKD. V lost 3 bases and J lost 0, with 15 bases in between. The CDR3 covers 17 residues. The CDR3 DNA reads TGTGCCACCAGTGATACGACTTTTAGCGGTAGCACAGATACGCAGTATTTT. Its translation: CATSDTTFSGSTDTQYF.

The rearrangement uses TRBV29-1 and TRBJ1-1, with unresolved D. Between the trimmed V and J ends, which lost 6 bases and 6 bases, there was a span of 20 bases. Germline V lookup: CDR1 SQVTM, CDR2 ANQGSEA. The CDR3 loop spans 14 amino acids. CDR3 in amino acids: CSVGGGWAGSEAFF. CDR3 DNA: TGCAGCGTAGGAGGCGGGTGGGCAGGATCTGAAGCTTTCTTT.

Turning to this clone: Mismatch with germline at one junction end may stem from a read error. J is TRBJ2-7 and V is TRBV2, with D possibly TRBD1 on 6 matching bases. This CDR3 has 10 amino acids. Germline loops: CDR1 SNHLY, CDR2 FYNNEI. This CDR3 is CASSEGRGIF. The CDR3 DNA is TGTGCCAGCAGTGAAGGCAGGGGCATCTTC.

V is TRBV18 and J is TRBJ1-1, with 8 positions matching TRBD1. Germline assignment: CDR1 KGHSH and CDR2 LQKENI. This CDR3 comprises 17 residues. J was trimmed by 1 base and V by 0 bases; bases with no gene match: 7. The CDR3 region has the DNA TGTGCCAGCTCACCACCGTCAGGGGGCGTACGGAACACTGAAGCTTTCTTT. This encodes CASSPPSGGVRNTEAFF. Drawing the rest from reference TRBV18 and TRBJ1-1, the complete variable domain is NAGVMQNPRHLVRRRGQEARLRCSPMKGHSHVYWYRQLPEEGLKFMVYLQKENIIDESGMPKERFSAEFPKEGPSILRIQQVVRGDSAAYFCASSPPSGGVRNTEAFFGQGTRLTVV.

This rearrangement joins TRBV18 to TRBJ1-3; D remains ambiguous. The germline V and J ends were trimmed by 0 bases and 0 bases, with 9 bases remaining between them. There are 16 residues in the CDR3. Germline V gives CDR1 KGHSH, CDR2 LQKENI. CDR3 nucleotides: TGTGCCAGCTCACCACCGCGGGTATCCTCTGGAAACACCATATATTTT. Amino acids: CASSPPRVSSGNTIYF.

The rearrangement joins TRBV28 to TRBJ2-1; 12 bases agree with TRBD2. Looked up from germline, CDR1 is MDHEN and CDR2 is SYDVKM. Trimming at V came to 1 base and at J to 8 bases, leaving 6 bases not matched to a gene. This CDR3 spans 16 amino acids. CDR3 amino acids: CASSLYASGRGDEQFF. The CDR3 bases are TGTGCCAGCAGTTTATATGCTAGCGGGAGGGGGGATGAGCAGTTCTTC. Variable domain in full (rest from reference TRBV28 and TRBJ2-1): DVKVTQSSRYLVKRTGEKVFLECVQDMDHENMFWYRQDPGLGLRLIYFSYDVKMKEKGDIPEGYSVSREKKERFSLILESASTNQTSMYLCASSLYASGRGDEQFFGPGTRLTVL.

This clone was recorded a few times. J is TRBJ2-7 and V is TRBV3-1 (or the pseudogene TRBV3-2); 10 bases are a match to TRBD1. CDR3 length: 14 amino acids. The V gene end was trimmed by 4 bases and the J gene end by 3 bases; junction bases not matched to a gene: 3. Germline V lookup: CDR1 LGHDT, CDR2 YNNKEL (reference sequence). Here the CDR3 reads CASSRQGANYEQYF. The CDR3 DNA follows: TGTGCCAGCAGCCGACAGGGGGCGAACTACGAGCAGTACTTC.

This chain uses TRBV6-6 with TRBJ2-3, with D unclear. In germline, CDR1 is MNHNY, CDR2 SVGAGI (reference sequence). The V gene lost 2 bases and the J gene lost 0 bases, with 6 bases spanning the gap. The CDR3 extends over 14 amino acids. The CDR3 DNA reads as TGTGCCAGCAGTTACGTAATCAGCACAGATACGCAGTATTTT. Translating gives CASSYVISTDTQYF.

V gene TRBV6-5 combines with J gene TRBJ1-2; the match to TRBD1 covers 10 bases. Germline lookup yields CDR1 MNHEY and CDR2 SVGAGI. The CDR3 loop spans 15 amino acids. After removal of 6 bases from V and 6 bases from J, the junction contained 10 bases not matched to a gene. Here the CDR3 reads CASSRSDRGRDGYTF. Written as DNA, the CDR3 is TGTGCCAGCAGCCGATCCGACAGGGGGCGGGATGGCTACACCTTC.

Points on this clone: Different DNA sequences within this sample yield the same CDR3. The chain uses TRBV19 and TRBJ2-7, with 9 bases aligning to TRBD1. This CDR3 is 14 amino acids long. Trimming took 1 base from V and 4 from J; bases not matched to a gene: 2. Per the germline V gene, CDR1 is LNHDA and CDR2 is SQIVND (reference sequence). The CDR3 is CASSIGDRAYEQYF. In DNA form, the CDR3 reads TGTGCCAGTAGTATAGGGGACAGGGCATACGAGCAGTACTTC.

The CDR3 DNA reads TGTGCCAGCAAACCGGGACACCATAATTCACCCCTCCACTTT. Translated: CASKPGHHNSPLHF. This chain uses TRBV6-5 with TRBJ1-6; D perhaps matches TRBD1 (6 bases). This CDR3 spans 14 amino acids. The ends were cut back, 7 bases at V and 5 bases at J, with 12 bases in the middle. Germline-derived CDR1 and CDR2 are MNHEY and SVGAGI.

The rearrangement uses TRBV18 and TRBJ2-7; 8 bases align to TRBD1. V dropped 3 bases and J dropped 1; count of bases not matched to a gene: 5. The CDR3 has 15 residues. In germline, CDR1 is KGHSH, CDR2 LQKENI. CDR3 protein: CASSPLDRASYEQYF. CDR3 sequence (DNA): TGTGCCAGCTCACCGTTGGACAGGGCTTCCTACGAGCAGTACTTC.

As concerns this clone: This same CDR3 is encoded by further DNA sequences in the sample. The rearrangement joins TRBV7-9 to TRBJ1-2; 12 bases fit TRBD1. The CDR3 spans 14 residues. Germline V gives CDR1 SEHNR, CDR2 FQNEAQ (reference sequence). The junction had 0 bases not matched to a gene; V was cut back by 0 bases and J by 7 bases. DNA for the CDR3: TGTGCCAGCAGCTTAGCGGGACAGGGGGCTGGCTACACCTTC. This gives the protein CASSLAGQGAGYTF.

The V and J genes are TRBV28 and TRBJ2-1; no clear D gene. The CDR3 spans 11 residues. Germline lookup yields CDR1 MDHEN and CDR2 SYDVKM. Between the trimmed V and J ends, which lost 6 bases and 5 bases, there was a span of 5 bases. The CDR3 region is CASRFDNEQFF. The CDR3 nucleotides read TGTGCCAGCAGGTTCGACAATGAGCAGTTCTTC.

In DNA form, the CDR3 reads TGTGCCAGCACCTCAACAGGGATACGAGGTACTGAAGCTTTCTTT. This sequence encodes CASTSTGIRGTEAFF. V gene TRBV6-6 combines with J gene TRBJ1-1, with a weak D call TRBD1 (6 bases). This CDR3 has 15 amino acids. Germline loops: CDR1 MNHNY, CDR2 SVGAGI (reference sequence). Trimming took off 7 bases at V and 5 bases at J, with 20 bases between the two ends.